The 17 T cell receptor beta chains given below trace back to one sample, sequenced in a study of T cell changes during pregnancy in multiple sclerosis. Repertoires were generated with immunoSEQ multiplex PCR, while TCRdb's copy carries only in-frame clones and drops some. The sample has about 81,000 clones; over 90% are singletons. The sequencing here drew on peripheral blood, taken in the third trimester of pregnancy. The origin of the receptors is a female donor with multiple sclerosis, enrolled in a pregnancy study.

The chain links TRBV2 to TRBJ1-1; D possibly corresponds to TRBD1 (5 bases). The CDR3 covers 13 residues. The germline CDR1 and CDR2 sequences are SNHLY and FYNNEI. With 3 bases removed from V and 4 bases from J, the gap between germline ends came to 9 bases. CDR3 nucleotides: TGTGCCAGCAGTGAGGAGGGGCCCACTGAAGCTTTCTTT. Protein product: CASSEEGPTEAFF.

The chain carries TRBV2 and TRBJ2-3, with 8 bases identical to TRBD2. V trimming: 8 bases; J trimming: 2 bases; junction bases outside the gene matches: 12. This CDR3 is 16 amino acids long. The germline V gene encodes CDR1 SNHLY and CDR2 FYNNEI. Here the CDR3 reads CASGGTPAGVTDTQYF. In DNA, the CDR3 is TGTGCCAGCGGAGGGACACCAGCGGGGGTCACAGATACGCAGTATTTT.

The chain has TRBV29-1 and TRBJ2-7; D possibly corresponds to TRBD1 (6 bases). From germline, CDR1 is SQVTM and CDR2 ANQGSEA. CDR3 size: 13 residues. V dropped 6 bases and J dropped 3 bases, with 15 bases sitting between them. DNA of the CDR3: TGCAGCGTCCGAGGGGGAGAAAGCTACGAGCAGTACTTC. This encodes CSVRGGESYEQYF.

The V call is TRBV6-4, the J call TRBJ1-1; D gene unclear. This CDR3 is built from 9 residues. The V gene's germline CDR1 is MRHNA and CDR2 SNTAGT. Trimming took off 5 bases at V and 11 bases at J, with 6 bases between the two ends. This chain's CDR3 is CASSIYAFF. The CDR3 DNA follows: TGTGCCAGCAGTATTTATGCTTTCTTT.

In its sample, this clone was seen once. The chain couples TRBV12-2 to TRBJ1-2. TRBV12-2 is given as a pseudogene. The CDR3 contains 18 residues. CDR3 DNA sequence: TGTGCAAGTCGCTTAGCGCGGGGACCTAAACCGGGCGGCTATGGCTACACCTTC. It is translated as CASRLARGPKPGGYGYTF.

This chain connects TRBV6-5 to TRBJ1-1; 7 nucleotides match TRBD1. The CDR3 totals 15 residues. Germline V gene lookup returns CDR1 MNHEY and CDR2 SVGAGI. J lost 1 base, V lost 4 bases, and 6 bases had no gene match. The CDR3 sequence: CASSLQGDGNTEAFF. The CDR3 DNA sequence: TGTGCCAGCAGTTTGCAGGGGGACGGGAACACTGAAGCTTTCTTT.

This clone was counted only a few times. The CDR3 DNA reads TGTGCCTCCAAGAACAGGGTCTTATATGGCTACACCTTC. This sequence encodes CASKNRVLYGYTF. The rearrangement joins TRBV6-6 to TRBJ1-2; tentative D call: TRBD1 (6 bases). The CDR3 has 13 residues. Deletions cut 11 bases from V and 5 bases from J, with 18 bases between. CDR1 MNHNY and CDR2 SVGAGI come from the germline V gene (reference sequence).

V gene TRBV5-1 combines with J gene TRBJ1-1, with D hard to call. Germline values: CDR1 SGHRS, CDR2 YFSETQ. The length of the CDR3 is 15 residues. Trimming shortened V by 4 bases and J by 1 base, and 14 bases separated the two germline ends. CDR3 sequence (DNA): TGCGCCAGCAGCCATTGGCCGGAGGGGAACACTGAAGCTTTCTTT. As protein: CASSHWPEGNTEAFF.

This clone was detected only once. The J gene is TRBJ2-3, the V gene TRBV7-9; 9 nucleotides align to TRBD2. CDR3 length: 16 amino acids. Germline CDR1 reads SEHNR; CDR2 reads FQNEAQ (reference sequence). V trimming: 4 bases; J trimming: 2 bases; junction bases outside the gene matches: 7. The CDR3 here is CASSYGGGAPTDTQYF. Here the CDR3 DNA reads TGTGCCAGCAGCTACGGCGGGGGGGCCCCCACAGATACGCAGTATTTT.

The CDR3, as DNA: TGCGCCAGCAGCTTGTTTACAGGGGGCAACGAGCAGTACTTC. It encodes CASSLFTGGNEQYF. The chain is built from TRBV5-1 and TRBJ2-7, with TRBD1 matching over 9 bases. J gave up 5 bases and V 1 base, and 4 bases lay outside the gene matches. Germline lookup yields CDR1 SGHRS and CDR2 YFSETQ. CDR3 length equals 14 residues.

This clone showed up just once. The V call is TRBV6-5, the J call TRBJ2-4; D possibly corresponds to TRBD1 (5 bases). The ends were cut back, 6 bases at V and 3 bases at J, with 9 bases in the middle. The CDR3 is 13 amino acids. Germline assignment: CDR1 MNHEY and CDR2 SVGAGI. CDR3 residues: CASSQGVKNIQYF. In DNA form, the CDR3 reads TGTGCCAGCAGCCAGGGCGTCAAAAACATTCAGTACTTC.

The V and J genes are TRBV19 and TRBJ1-5; possibly TRBD1 for D (5 bases). Germline V gene sequence: CDR1 LNHDA, CDR2 SQIVND (reference sequence). Trimming took off 4 bases at V and 2 bases at J, with 18 bases between the two ends. The CDR3 spans 17 residues. The CDR3 loop reads CASSRVREANGNQPQHF. The CDR3 DNA is TGTGCCAGTAGTAGGGTCAGGGAGGCGAATGGCAATCAGCCCCAGCATTTT. Full variable domain (outside the CDR3, taken from reference TRBV19 and TRBJ1-5): DGGITQSPKYLFRKEGQNVTLSCEQNLNHDAMYWYRQDPGQGLRLIYYSQIVNDFQKGDIAEGYSVSREKKESFPLTVTSAQKNPTAFYLCASSRVREANGNQPQHFGDGTRLSIL.

The gene calls are TRBV19 and TRBJ1-3; tentative D call: TRBD1 (6 bases). CDR1 and CDR2 from the germline V gene are LNHDA and SQIVND (reference sequence). This CDR3 has 14 residues. With 7 bases removed from V and 4 bases from J, the gap between germline ends came to 14 bases. CDR3 bases: TGTGCCAGTACCATACAGGGTCCGGGAAACACCATATATTTT. It translates to CASTIQGPGNTIYF.

V and J are TRBV5-3 and TRBJ1-4, with D possibly matching TRBD1 (5 bases). TRBV5-3 is an ORF, and what it does is uncertain. V was trimmed by 2 bases and J by 3 bases, leaving 23 bases between them. The CDR3 covers 19 residues. The CDR3 reads CARSFNSGIIMWANEKLFF. CDR3 sequence (DNA): TGTGCCAGAAGCTTTAACTCAGGGATCATTATGTGGGCTAATGAAAAACTGTTTTTT.

V gene TRBV15 combines with J gene TRBJ1-2; D unresolved. The CDR3 consists of 16 residues. The V end was cut by 1 base, the J end by 2 bases, with 14 bases between. Germline assignment: CDR1 LNHNV and CDR2 YYDKDF (reference sequence). The CDR3 sequence: CATSRVGLAQNYGYTF. The CDR3 DNA reads as TGTGCCACCAGCAGAGTGGGGTTAGCGCAGAACTATGGCTACACCTTC.

The chain recombines TRBV13 with TRBJ2-3; the match to TRBD1 covers 10 bases. Per the germline V gene, CDR1 is PRHDT and CDR2 is FYEKMQ (reference sequence). This CDR3 has 16 amino acids. J was trimmed by 4 bases and V by 0 bases; bases with no gene match: 4. In DNA form, the CDR3 reads TGTGCCAGCAGCTTAGGAGGGGGGACAGGGGCAGATACGCAGTATTTT. Translation gives CASSLGGGTGADTQYF.

The chain carries TRBV5-1 and TRBJ2-3; 16 bases are a match to TRBD2. CDR3 size: 17 residues. J was trimmed by 6 bases and V by 4 bases; bases with no gene match: 8. The germline V gene has CDR1 SGHRS and CDR2 YFSETQ. The CDR3 loop reads CASSRGGTSGGADTQYF. The DNA for the CDR3 is TGCGCCAGCAGCCGCGGCGGGACTAGCGGGGGGGCCGATACGCAGTATTTT.